This TCR beta chain was found in a study of blood T cell repertoires in COVID-19. Study at large: Sites across the United States, Italy and Spain contributed samples from acute and convalescent COVID-19. PBMCs, B-cell-depleted T cells, or T cells provided the cDNA or gDNA that made up the material.

The authors' processing: Quantification of nucleated cells was approximated via reference gene primer amplification. Generated by immunoSEQ multiplex PCR, the TCRdb table keeps only in-frame clones and is missing some. The V and J calls and the clone size are those of that table, but D and trimming were determined from the DNA. The top ten hold approximately 0.75% of the sample, which has about 120,000 clones, over 80% seen once. Trimming cost V 4 bases and J 5 bases; bases outside gene matches: 12. Germline CDR1 SGHNT, CDR2 YYREEE (reference sequence). CDR3 length: 15 residues. This chain joins TRBV5-4 and TRBJ2-7, with 7 bases matching TRBD1. Sequencing used peripheral blood. The TCR comes from a woman in her 70s with acute or convalescent COVID-19. CDR3 DNA sequence: TGTGCCAGCAGCCGCGACAGGGAATATTTAAACGAGCAGTACTTC. Protein: CASSRDREYLNEQYF.